This T cell receptor (beta chain) was identified during a study of chemoradiotherapy in HPV16-positive cancers. Study-wide context: Functional T-cell assays on a couple of HPV16-positive patients' cells defined candidate HPV-specific clones and common TCR motifs.

Assay used: immunoSEQ multiplex PCR; TCRdb lists only in-frame clones, some missing. Among fewer than 40,000 clones listed, over 75% were seen once. The CDR3 consists of 12 residues. Germline V gene data show CDR1 as SGHRS and CDR2 as YFSETQ. V was trimmed by 3 bases and J by 2 bases, leaving 4 bases between them. This receptor was taken from a human donor with HPV-associated anogenital cancer. The V gene is TRBV5-1, the J gene TRBJ2-3; no reliable D call. Sequencing used blood, obtained from a patient who underwent chemoradiotherapy. DNA of the CDR3: TGCGCCAGCAGCTGGGACACAGATACGCAGTATTTT. Its protein product is CASSWDTDTQYF.